The clone carrying this TCR beta chain has ten or more counts. Using its own MiXCR run on the 5' RACE reads, TCRdb lists one record per CDR3 protein. The sample carries some 38,000 distinct CDR3 sequences, around 4.8% recorded once. The sample originates from a study of neurological immune-mediated disorders. The CDR3 has 13 amino acids. CDR1 and CDR2 from the germline V gene are SGHTA and FQGNSA. V was cut by 5 bases and J by 5 bases, with 13 bases left in between. Libraries from sorted cells each used about a million CD4+ or CD8+ T cells. The source is a man in his late teens or twenties in good health. The V call is TRBV7-2, the J call TRBJ2-7; the D gene is possibly TRBD2 (5 bases). Specimen: CD4+ T cells from blood. The CDR3 DNA reads as TGTGCCAGCAGCCCGGGGAACCCCCACGAGCAGTACTTC. Its translation: CASSPGNPHEQYF. Full variable domain (rest looked up from reference TRBV7-2 and TRBJ2-7): GAGVSQSPSNKVTEKGKDVELRCDPISGHTALYWYRQSLGQGLEFLIYFQGNSAPDKSGLPSDRFSAERTGGSVSTLTIQRTQQEDSAVYLCASSPGNPHEQYFGPGTRLTVT.